This is a list of T cell receptor beta chains from one sample in a study of post-analysis software for immune sequencing data. Each CDR3 protein is one row after TCRdb ran MiXCR on the PCR reads. This table has some 370,000 distinct CDR3 sequences, approximately 38% appearing once. Sequences were obtained from blood. The receptors stem from a girl aged 10-17 years with multiple sclerosis. CDR3s include the opening cysteine and the closing phenylalanine or tryptophan. D genes are given only for firm matches. For some rows the clone size is stated as once, few or many, or as a class when expanded; others skip it.

V: TRBV3-1
size: few
D: .
J: TRBJ1-2
length: 16
CDR3: CASSQELTGTNYGYTF
DNA: TGTGCCAGCAGCCAAGAACTCACAGGGACTAACTATGGCTACACCTTC

V: TRBV5-1
size: few
D: .
J: TRBJ2-1
length: 14
CDR3: CASGDSSSYNEQFF
DNA: TGCGCCAGCGGTGACTCGAGCTCCTACAATGAGCAGTTCTTC

V: TRBV7-9
size: many
D: TRBD2
J: TRBJ2-3
length: 14
CDR3: CASRRTSGTDTQYF
DNA: TGTGCCAGCAGACGGACTAGCGGGACTGATACGCAGTATTTT

V: TRBV6-5
size: .
D: TRBD1
J: TRBJ1-1
length: 12
CDR3: CASSHDRGGAFF
DNA: TGTGCCAGCAGCCACGACAGGGGAGGAGCTTTCTTT

V: TRBV27
size: few
D: .
J: TRBJ2-3
length: 15
CDR3: CASSLRRLGTDTQYF
DNA: TGTGCCAGCAGTCTCCGAAGACTCGGCACAGATACGCAGTATTTT

V: TRBV6-5
size: .
D: TRBD1
J: TRBJ1-1
length: 14
CDR3: CASSRLQGATEAFF
DNA: TGTGCCAGCAGTCGTCTTCAGGGGGCCACTGAAGCTTTCTTT

V: TRBV2
size: .
D: TRBD1
J: TRBJ2-5
length: 15
CDR3: CASSSGTGSQETQYF
DNA: TGTGCCAGCAGTTCCGGGACAGGGAGTCAAGAGACCCAGTACTTC

V: TRBV12-3/TRBV12-4
size: .
D: TRBD1
J: TRBJ1-1
length: 14
CDR3: CASSEGTANTEAFF
DNA: TGTGCCAGCAGCGAAGGGACAGCGAACACTGAAGCTTTCTTT

V: TRBV20-1
size: .
D: .
J: TRBJ1-4
length: 13
CDR3: CSADEGRDEKLFF
DNA: TGCAGTGCCGACGAGGGTAGGGATGAAAAACTGTTTTTT

V: TRBV7-3
size: .
D: TRBD1
J: TRBJ1-1
length: 15
CDR3: CASSKFAGGEDEAFF
DNA: TGTGCCAGCAGCAAGTTTGCAGGGGGCGAGGATGAAGCTTTCTTT

V: TRBV13
size: few
D: TRBD2
J: TRBJ2-1
length: 17
CDR3: CASSPRALSGGSHEQFF
DNA: TGTGCCAGCAGCCCTAGGGCCCTCAGCGGGGGGAGCCATGAGCAGTTCTTC

V: TRBV5-1
size: .
D: .
J: TRBJ1-2
length: 15
CDR3: CASSFAVLGGYGYTF
DNA: TGCGCCAGCAGCTTTGCAGTTTTAGGGGGCTATGGCTACACCTTC

V: TRBV9
size: .
D: .
J: TRBJ1-4
length: 16
CDR3: CASSVGLLQINEKLFF
DNA: TGTGCCAGCAGCGTAGGATTGCTACAGATTAATGAAAAACTGTTTTTT

V: TRBV7-9
size: .
D: .
J: TRBJ2-2
length: 14
CDR3: CASSEGLITGELFF
DNA: TGTGCCAGCAGCGAGGGACTGATCACCGGGGAGCTGTTTTTT

V: TRBV9
size: .
D: .
J: TRBJ1-3
length: 16
CDR3: CASSVRHRDSGNTIYF
DNA: TGTGCCAGCAGCGTCCGACACCGGGACTCTGGAAACACCATATATTTT

V: TRBV6-1
size: few
D: TRBD1
J: TRBJ1-2
length: 16
CDR3: CASTRDRDRANYGYTF
DNA: TGTGCCAGCACCCGGGACAGGGATAGGGCTAACTATGGCTACACCTTC

V: TRBV5-1
size: .
D: .
J: TRBJ2-3
length: 15
CDR3: CASSLGVRTTDTQYF
DNA: TGCGCCAGCAGCTTGGGTGTTAGGACCACAGATACGCAGTATTTT

V: TRBV19
size: .
D: TRBD1
J: TRBJ1-2
length: 15
CDR3: CASTKGQGQHYGYTF
DNA: TGTGCCAGTACTAAGGGACAGGGTCAGCACTATGGCTACACCTTC

V: TRBV20-1
size: many
D: TRBD1
J: TRBJ2-1
length: 15
CDR3: CSANPGQGLYNEQFF
DNA: TGCAGTGCCAACCCGGGACAGGGGCTCTACAATGAGCAGTTCTTC

V: TRBV5-1
size: few
D: TRBD2
J: TRBJ2-3
length: 15
CDR3: CASSSSRDYTDTQYF
DNA: TGCGCCAGCAGCTCGTCCCGGGACTACACAGATACGCAGTATTTT

V: TRBV10-3
size: few
D: .
J: TRBJ2-7
length: 14
CDR3: CAISELSTPPEQYF
DNA: TGTGCCATCAGTGAGTTATCGACCCCTCCGGAGCAGTACTTC

V: TRBV10-3
size: .
D: .
J: TRBJ2-2
length: 14
CDR3: CAISDQGITGELFF
DNA: TGTGCCATCAGTGATCAAGGGATCACCGGGGAGCTGTTTTTT

V: TRBV12-3/TRBV12-4
size: .
D: TRBD2
J: TRBJ2-7
length: 20
CDR3: CASSFGLGTSGGWGIYEQYF
DNA: TGTGCCAGCAGTTTTGGACTCGGGACTAGCGGGGGATGGGGGATCTACGAGCAGTACTTC

V: TRBV2
size: .
D: TRBD1
J: TRBJ2-3
length: 14
CDR3: CAGRDRGQPDTQYF
DNA: TGTGCCGGAAGGGACAGGGGGCAGCCAGATACGCAGTATTTT

V: TRBV6-1
size: .
D: TRBD1
J: TRBJ2-7
length: 15
CDR3: CASRADRAVSYEQYF
DNA: TGTGCCAGCAGGGCAGACAGGGCTGTTTCCTACGAGCAGTACTTC

V: TRBV5-1
size: .
D: .
J: TRBJ2-1
length: 18
CDR3: CASSLGLEANPLHNEQFF
DNA: TGCGCCAGCAGCTTGGGCCTTGAGGCTAACCCCCTCCATAATGAGCAGTTCTTC

V: TRBV21-1
size: .
D: .
J: TRBJ2-7
length: 15
CDR3: CASSKAGRLGHEQYF
DNA: TGTGCCAGCAGCAAGGCCGGGAGACTCGGCCACGAGCAGTACTTC

V: TRBV6-6
size: few
D: TRBD1
J: TRBJ1-1
length: 14
CDR3: CASSSGQGARLAFF
DNA: TGTGCCAGCAGTTCCGGACAGGGGGCAAGATTAGCTTTCTTT

V: TRBV10-3
size: .
D: .
J: TRBJ2-1
length: 11
CDR3: CAISGLTVQFF
DNA: TGTGCCATCAGTGGATTGACCGTGCAGTTCTTC

V: TRBV3-1
size: few
D: TRBD1
J: TRBJ2-7
length: 14
CDR3: CASSQTGQFYEQYF
DNA: TGTGCCAGCAGCCAAACGGGACAGTTCTACGAGCAGTACTTC

V: TRBV10-3
size: .
D: TRBD2
J: TRBJ2-1
length: 14
CDR3: CAISESQGGETQFF
DNA: TGTGCCATCAGTGAGTCGCAGGGAGGGGAGACCCAGTTCTTC

V: TRBV27
size: .
D: TRBD1
J: TRBJ2-7
length: 19
CDR3: CASSPPVRTGGFAYYEQYF
DNA: TGTGCCAGCAGTCCCCCAGTGCGGACAGGGGGCTTCGCTTACTACGAGCAGTACTTC

V: TRBV5-4
size: .
D: .
J: TRBJ2-3
length: 16
CDR3: CASSRRQPLNTDTQYF
DNA: TGTGCCAGCAGTCGGAGACAACCGCTCAACACAGATACGCAGTATTTT

V: TRBV7-6
size: .
D: .
J: TRBJ2-3
length: 14
CDR3: CASSWGSYTDTQYF
DNA: TGTGCCAGCAGCTGGGGGTCTTACACAGATACGCAGTATTTT

V: TRBV9
size: .
D: .
J: TRBJ2-2
length: 16
CDR3: CASSKVAFGDTGELFF
DNA: TGTGCCAGCAGCAAGGTGGCCTTTGGAGACACCGGGGAGCTGTTTTTT

V: TRBV6-5
size: few
D: TRBD1
J: TRBJ1-5
length: 15
CDR3: CASSYSGTGNQPQHF
DNA: TGTGCCAGCAGTTACTCCGGGACAGGTAATCAGCCCCAGCATTTT

V: TRBV7-9
size: .
D: .
J: TRBJ1-2
length: 14
CDR3: CASSSVRGNYGYTF
DNA: TGTGCCAGCAGCTCGGTCCGGGGTAACTATGGCTACACCTTC

V: TRBV7-3
size: few
D: .
J: TRBJ2-3
length: 13
CDR3: CTSSSDSTDTQYF
DNA: TGTACCAGCAGCTCGGACAGCACAGATACGCAGTATTTT

V: TRBV7-9
size: few
D: .
J: TRBJ1-2
length: 16
CDR3: CASSLAIPAMGYGYTF
DNA: TGTGCCAGCAGCTTAGCAATCCCAGCCATGGGCTATGGCTACACCTTC

V: TRBV7-9
size: few
D: .
J: TRBJ2-1
length: 17
CDR3: CASSLFPDWSSYNEQFF
DNA: TGTGCCAGCAGCTTATTCCCCGACTGGAGCTCCTACAATGAGCAGTTCTTC

V: TRBV18
size: .
D: .
J: TRBJ2-5
length: 15
CDR3: CASSREGAPQETQYF
DNA: TGTGCCAGCTCACGGGAAGGGGCGCCCCAAGAGACCCAGTACTTC

V: TRBV12-3/TRBV12-4
size: few
D: .
J: TRBJ2-3
length: 12
CDR3: CASEGGTRTQYF
DNA: TGTGCCAGCGAGGGGGGCACGCGTACGCAGTATTTT

V: TRBV11-2
size: few
D: .
J: TRBJ2-1
length: 14
CDR3: CASSSTSRYNEQFF
DNA: TGTGCCAGCAGCTCCACTTCGCGGTACAATGAGCAGTTCTTC

V: TRBV6-5
size: few
D: .
J: TRBJ2-1
length: 15
CDR3: CASARTGTSYNEQFF
DNA: TGTGCCAGCGCACGAACCGGGACAAGCTACAATGAGCAGTTCTTC

V: TRBV20-1
size: few
D: TRBD1
J: TRBJ1-2
length: 14
CDR3: CSAPGQGLGYGYTF
DNA: TGCAGTGCCCCAGGACAGGGGCTGGGGTATGGCTACACCTTC

V: TRBV12-3/TRBV12-4
size: .
D: .
J: TRBJ2-3
length: 13
CDR3: CASSLGEADMQYF
DNA: TGTGCCAGCAGTTTGGGGGAGGCAGATATGCAGTATTTT

V: TRBV10-2
size: once
D: .
J: TRBJ2-3
length: 14
CDR3: CASVPVGNTDTQYF
DNA: TGCGCCAGCGTGCCGGTTGGGAACACAGATACGCAGTATTTT

V: TRBV6-1
size: .
D: .
J: TRBJ1-1
length: 10
CDR3: CASFGREAFF
DNA: TGTGCCAGCTTCGGACGTGAAGCTTTCTTT